This TCR beta chain was sequenced for a study of cytomegalovirus exposure and HLA in healthy donors. Study-wide points: The study flagged about 160 TCR beta chains as cytomegalovirus-associated.

The PCR had 60 Vbeta and 13 Jbeta primers. In the original processing: Some 10 million shared chains were among the about 80 million unique TCR beta chains that a later analysis counted. Measured with immunoSEQ multiplex PCR; TCRdb has only the in-frame clones, and not every one. V and J calls and clone size are those listed in that table; D and trimming were worked out from the DNA. Of 100,000 to 150,000 clones in the sample, over 80% were seen once. A remark on this clone: Its antigen is not identified.

In germline, CDR1 is LGHNT, CDR2 FRNRAP. The CDR3 has 16 amino acids. Trimming took off 7 bases at V and 1 base at J, with 17 bases between the two ends. Sequenced material: PBMCs. This chain links TRBV12-5 with TRBJ1-3, with D perhaps matching TRBD1 (5 bases). The source of this sequence is a boy aged 10-17 years in good health and CMV-seronegative. For the CDR3, the DNA is TGTGCTAGTGCCCCCCAGGGCACAGGTTCTGGAAACACCATATATTTT. It codes for CASAPQGTGSGNTIYF.